This T cell receptor beta chain was recovered during a study of T-cell reconstitution after alpha-beta-depleted transplantation in children. Many counts were recorded for this clonotype. Construction of the TCRbeta library involved unique molecular identifiers. TCRdb re-called the PCR reads through MiXCR, storing one row per CDR3 protein. Of 350,000 to 500,000 distinct CDR3 sequences in the sample, roughly 44% were seen once. Here the sequenced sample was PBMCs, taken before TCRalphabeta/CD19-depleted stem cell transplant. The receptor's source is a girl aged 2 to 9 with aplastic anemia, due to receive a stem cell transplant.

The CDR3 DNA is TGTGCCAGCAGCTTAGAAGCAGGGGGCGTCTATGGCTACACCTTC. The encoded protein is CASSLEAGGVYGYTF. The V and J genes are TRBV7-9 and TRBJ1-2; 8 positions match TRBD1. With 1 base clipped from V and 4 bases from J, the junction kept 5 bases outside the gene matches. The germline CDR1 and CDR2 sequences are SEHNR and FQNEAQ (reference sequence). This CDR3 has 15 residues.